One and the same sample provided the 28 T cell receptor beta chains below, sequenced in a study of cytomegalovirus exposure and HLA in healthy donors. PCR was performed using 60 Vbeta and 13 Jbeta primers. TCRdb's table, derived via immunoSEQ multiplex PCR, lists solely in-frame clones and lacks some. The sample includes 150,000 to 180,000 clones, roughly 70% of them seen just once. Input material: PBMCs. Receptor source: a man aged 25 to 40 in good health and CMV-seronegative.

In its sample, this clone was seen once. V gene TRBV7-2 combines with J gene TRBJ2-7; D gene unclear. The germline CDR1 and CDR2 sequences are SGHTA and FQGNSA. This CDR3 has 13 amino acids. Trimming left V 0 bases short and J 0 bases short, with 3 bases between. CDR3 coding DNA: TGTGCCAGCAGCTTAGCCAGCTCCTACGAGCAGTACTTC. The encoded protein is CASSLASSYEQYF.

The rearrangement uses TRBV2 and TRBJ1-5; D might be TRBD1 (5 bases). This CDR3 contains 16 residues. V lost 0 bases, J lost 7 bases, and 16 bases lay in between. Germline loops: CDR1 SNHLY, CDR2 FYNNEI. The CDR3, as DNA: TGTGCCAGCAGTGAAGCGCTTCGGGGGACGGGACAGCCCCAGCATTTT. It codes for CASSEALRGTGQPQHF.

The chain combines TRBV18 with TRBJ2-6; D possibly corresponds to TRBD2 (6 bases). Germline CDR1 KGHSH, CDR2 LQKENI. Between the trimmed V and J ends, which lost 3 bases and 3 bases, there was a span of 15 bases. The length of the CDR3 is 17 residues. DNA for the CDR3: TGTGCCAGCTCACCGATGTCGGGGGTGGATGGGGCCAACGTCCTGACTTTC. This encodes CASSPMSGVDGANVLTF.

This chain connects TRBV5-1 to TRBJ2-1; TRBD1 matches at 8 bases. This CDR3 region has 15 residues. Trimming at V came to 3 bases and at J to 7 bases, leaving 9 bases not matched to a gene. Germline V gives CDR1 SGHRS, CDR2 YFSETQ. The CDR3 is CASSSGQGGRNEQFF. As DNA, the CDR3 is TGCGCCAGCAGCTCTGGACAGGGAGGAAGAAATGAGCAGTTCTTC.

V and J are TRBV6-1 and TRBJ1-1; no definite D call. V lost 2 bases, J lost 9 bases, and 10 bases lay in between. The CDR3 totals 12 residues. Germline V CDR1 and CDR2: MNHNS, SASEGT. CDR3 DNA sequence: TGTGCCAGCAGTGAACCAGAGCGCCAAGCTTTCTTT. It yields the protein CASSEPERQAFF.

Only one count was recorded for this clone. The V call is TRBV7-9, the J call TRBJ1-1, with 7 bases matching TRBD1. Germline CDR1 and CDR2: SEHNR and FQNEAQ (reference sequence). The junction had 13 bases not matched to a gene; V was cut back by 5 bases and J by 4 bases. This CDR3 has 16 residues. The CDR3 sequence is CASSQTPTGIVTEAFF. The CDR3 region has the DNA TGTGCCAGCAGCCAAACCCCGACAGGGATAGTCACTGAAGCTTTCTTT.

The V gene is TRBV4-1, the J gene TRBJ2-7; D not resolved. Germline V gene data show CDR1 as MGHRA and CDR2 as YSYEKL. V was pared by 3 bases and J by 7 bases, with 10 bases between. This CDR3 is built from 12 residues. DNA of the CDR3: TGCGCCAGCAGCCACCCGGGTAGGGAGCAGTACTTC. Amino acid sequence: CASSHPGREQYF.

This chain links TRBV7-8 with TRBJ2-5; maybe TRBD1 (6 bases). This CDR3 is built from 12 residues. Trimming shortened V by 6 bases and J by 5 bases, and 10 bases separated the two germline ends. Germline CDR1 SGHVS, CDR2 FQNEAQ. DNA for the CDR3: TGTGCCAGCAGGCCTAGGGGGGAGACCCAGTACTTC. It translates to CASRPRGETQYF.

In this sample, this clone turned up once. V usage is TRBV18 and J usage is TRBJ1-4; 7 bases are shared with TRBD1. This CDR3 spans 14 amino acids. Looked up from germline, CDR1 is KGHSH and CDR2 is LQKENI. With 2 bases clipped from V and 7 bases from J, the junction kept 4 bases outside the gene matches. In DNA form, the CDR3 reads TGTGCCAGCTCACCAGGCAGGGGGAGTGAAAAACTGTTTTTT. Translating gives CASSPGRGSEKLFF.

The J gene is TRBJ1-1, the V gene TRBV28; 7 bases map to TRBD1. Germline trimming cut 7 bases from V and 4 bases from J; bases unmatched to any gene: 12. From germline, CDR1 is MDHEN and CDR2 SYDVKM. The CDR3 loop spans 15 amino acids. The DNA for the CDR3 is TGTGCCAGCATGAGACAGGGAAGTGGGGCCACTGAAGCTTTCTTT. Translation gives CASMRQGSGATEAFF.

This clone was detected once. The J gene is TRBJ2-5, the V gene TRBV30; TRBD1 agrees at 9 bases. Germline-derived CDR1 and CDR2 are GTSNPN and SVGIG (reference sequence). There are 13 residues in the CDR3. V lost 7 bases and J lost 5; bases outside the gene matches: 8. CDR3 bases: TGTGCCTTAACAGGGGGCGCCGGGGAGACCCAGTACTTC. Encoded protein: CALTGGAGETQYF. The full variable domain, completed using reference TRBV30 and TRBJ2-5, is SQTIHQWPATLVQPVGSPLSLECTVEGTSNPNLYWYRQAAGRGLQLLFYSVGIGQISSEVPQNLSASRPQDRQFILSSKKLLLSDSGFYLCALTGGAGETQYFGPGTRLLVL.

This chain connects TRBV6-5 to TRBJ1-1; tentative D call: TRBD1 (6 bases). CDR1 and CDR2 (germline): MNHEY, SVGAGI. The V and J ends lost 7 bases and 4 bases respectively, with 16 bases between them. This CDR3 is built from 14 residues. The CDR3 DNA follows: TGTGCCAGCATCGGACAGCGGGGACGCACTGAAGCTTTCTTT. This encodes CASIGQRGRTEAFF.

This clone was seen once. The J gene is TRBJ2-7, the V gene TRBV27; tentatively, D is TRBD1 (5 bases). The CDR3 contains 14 residues. Germline V CDR1 and CDR2: MNHEY, SMNVEV (reference sequence). V was shortened by 6 bases and J by 0 bases, with 12 bases between the two germline ends. In DNA, the CDR3 is TGTGCCAGCAGAAGAGACAGAAGCTCCTACGAGCAGTACTTC. This encodes CASRRDRSSYEQYF.

CDR3: CASAGDQIRGYTF. The CDR3 nucleotides read TGTGCCAGCGCCGGGGATCAAATTCGGGGCTACACCTTC. This sequence joins TRBV27 and TRBJ1-2; D remains ambiguous. This CDR3 has 13 residues. The V gene lost 8 bases and the J gene lost 8 bases, with 18 bases spanning the gap. CDR1 MNHEY and CDR2 SMNVEV come from the germline V gene (reference sequence).

In its sample, this clone was seen once. CDR3 residues: CAWRSGTFYEQYF. The CDR3 coding sequence is TGTGCCTGGAGATCCGGGACTTTCTACGAGCAGTACTTC. The rearrangement links TRBV30 to TRBJ2-7; D may be TRBD2 (6 bases). The CDR3 has 13 residues. Trimming left V 3 bases short and J 3 bases short, with 12 bases between. Per the germline V gene, CDR1 is GTSNPN and CDR2 is SVGIG (reference sequence).

The V call is TRBV7-9, the J call TRBJ2-1; 8 positions agree with TRBD2. V lost 4 bases and J lost 0; bases outside the gene matches: 8. CDR3 length: 17 residues. CDR1 is SEHNR and CDR2 is FQNEAQ in the germline V gene (reference sequence). The CDR3 sequence: CASSSTLAGFSYNEQFF. In nucleotides, the CDR3 is TGTGCCAGCAGCTCAACGTTAGCGGGGTTCTCCTACAATGAGCAGTTCTTC.

The rearrangement uses TRBV2 and TRBJ1-3, with a tentative D call TRBD1 (5 bases). The CDR3 consists of 16 residues. Germline CDR1 is SNHLY and CDR2 is FYNNEI. Trimming cost V 6 bases and J 0 bases, with 15 bases left between them. CDR3 amino acids: CASSRVDDSSGNTIYF. CDR3 nucleotide sequence: TGTGCCAGCAGCCGGGTGGATGACAGCTCTGGAAACACCATATATTTT.

V gene TRBV29-1 combines with J gene TRBJ2-3, with 15 bases that match TRBD2. The CDR3 is 16 residues long. Per germline, CDR1 SQVTM and CDR2 ANQGSEA. The ends lost 4 bases at V and 2 bases at J; junction bases unmatched: 4. The CDR3 DNA is TGCAGCGTTGGGACTAGCGGGGGGGCCTCCACAGATACGCAGTATTTT. Its protein is CSVGTSGGASTDTQYF.

The chain is built from TRBV19 and TRBJ2-7; a possible D gene is TRBD1 (5 bases). Germline V gives CDR1 LNHDA, CDR2 SQIVND (reference sequence). This CDR3 region has 15 residues. V dropped 5 bases and J dropped 2 bases, with 16 bases sitting between them. For the CDR3, the DNA is TGTGCCAGTAGTCCAGGCAGGGCATCAACCTACGAGCAGTACTTC. It translates to CASSPGRASTYEQYF.

This sequence joins TRBV28 and TRBJ2-2; weak D call: TRBD1 (6 bases). Trimming removed 8 bases at V and 3 bases at J, with 13 bases between. The germline V gene encodes CDR1 MDHEN and CDR2 SYDVKM. The CDR3 consists of 14 residues. The CDR3 region is CASGRQVHTGELFF. CDR3 bases: TGTGCCAGCGGCCGACAGGTTCACACCGGGGAGCTGTTTTTT.

The chain uses TRBV4-2 and TRBJ2-7, with D maybe TRBD1 (6 bases). Trimming stripped 0 bases from V and 4 bases from J, with 13 bases between. Per germline, CDR1 LGHNA and CDR2 YNFKEQ. This CDR3 spans 15 amino acids. In nucleotides, the CDR3 is TGTGCCAGCAGCCAAGATCGAGGACAGCCGTACGAGCAGTACTTC. Translated: CASSQDRGQPYEQYF.

The rearrangement links TRBV5-1 to TRBJ2-7; 9 nucleotides line up with TRBD2. Unmatched junction bases numbered 18, after V lost 0 bases and J lost 5 bases. The CDR3 is 19 residues long. CDR1 SGHRS and CDR2 YFSETQ come from the germline V gene. The CDR3 nucleotides read TGCGCCAGCAGCTTGGATTCTAGCGGGGCTGCGACACTGGACGACGAGCAGTACTTC. Translating it yields CASSLDSSGAATLDDEQYF.

The J gene is TRBJ2-5, the V gene TRBV5-1, with a weak D call TRBD2 (6 bases). The V and J ends lost 0 bases and 2 bases respectively, with 11 bases between them. The CDR3 consists of 15 residues. CDR1 and CDR2 (germline): SGHRS, YFSETQ. CDR3 protein: CASSLGLARQETQYF. The CDR3 DNA reads TGCGCCAGCAGCTTGGGTCTAGCGAGACAAGAGACCCAGTACTTC.

There are a few counts of this clone. The rearrangement joins TRBV6-4 to TRBJ2-1; the D gene is possibly TRBD1 (6 bases). V dropped 4 bases and J dropped 9 bases, with 16 bases sitting between them. CDR1 MRHNA and CDR2 SNTAGT come from the germline V gene. The CDR3 is 14 amino acids. The CDR3 DNA is TGTGCCAGCAGTGCTAGCTTTGAGGACAGTGAGCAGTTCTTC. This sequence encodes CASSASFEDSEQFF.

The genes are TRBV30 and TRBJ1-1; TRBD1 might be the D (5 bases). The CDR3 totals 14 residues. Between the trimmed V and J ends, which lost 1 base and 1 base, there was a span of 10 bases. Germline-derived CDR1 and CDR2 are GTSNPN and SVGIG (reference sequence). In nucleotides, the CDR3 is TGTGCCTGGAGTGAAGGCGGGGGGAACACTGAAGCTTTCTTT. It is translated as CAWSEGGGNTEAFF.

In its sample, this clone was seen a few times. V usage is TRBV14 and J usage is TRBJ1-2, with TRBD1 as a possible D gene (5 bases). The V and J ends lost 2 bases and 2 bases respectively, with 9 bases between them. Germline V gives CDR1 SGHDN, CDR2 FVKESK. CDR3 length equals 14 residues. CDR3 loop: CASSQFRGNYGYTF. The CDR3 nucleotides read TGTGCCAGCAGCCAATTCCGGGGGAACTATGGCTACACCTTC.

This clone occurred a few times. DNA for the CDR3: TGTGCCAGCAGCTCGGGATTCACAGATACGCAGTATTTT. This encodes CASSSGFTDTQYF. The chain employs TRBV11-2 and TRBJ2-3; D perhaps matches TRBD2 (5 bases). The CDR3 covers 13 residues. Per the germline V gene, CDR1 is SGHAT and CDR2 is FQNNGV. V was shortened by 4 bases and J by 2 bases, with 7 bases between the two germline ends.

The chain combines TRBV6-6 with TRBJ1-3; 8 positions match TRBD1. Germline V gene sequence: CDR1 MNHNY, CDR2 SVGAGI (reference sequence). J was trimmed by 2 bases and V by 6 bases; bases with no gene match: 6. The CDR3 is 15 amino acids. This CDR3 reads CASRLDRATGNTIYF. The CDR3 DNA reads as TGTGCCAGCAGACTGGACAGGGCAACTGGAAACACCATATATTTT.